Below are 5 T cell receptor beta chains sequenced from a single sample in a study of cytomegalovirus exposure and HLA in healthy donors. Primers included in the PCR were 60 Vbeta and 13 Jbeta primers. Data came from immunoSEQ multiplex PCR; TCRdb stores just in-frame clones and leaves some out. The table shows around 110,000 clones, with around four fifths occurring only once. Material: PBMCs. The receptors were sampled from a man aged 25 to 45 in good health and CMV-seronegative.

This clone was counted only a few times. This chain uses TRBV7-8 with TRBJ2-5; the D gene is possibly TRBD1 (6 bases). V lost 5 bases and J 5 bases, leaving 15 bases between the germline ends. Germline loops: CDR1 SGHVS, CDR2 FQNEAQ. The CDR3 extends over 14 amino acids. CDR3 residues: CASSPRDRRETQYF. In nucleotides, the CDR3 is TGTGCCAGCAGCCCCCGAGACAGGAGGGAGACCCAGTACTTC.

The J gene is TRBJ1-1, the V gene TRBV6-1, with D possibly TRBD1 on 6 matching bases. This CDR3 spans 16 amino acids. The V end lost 4 bases, the J end lost 7 bases, and 22 bases lay between the germline ends. In germline, CDR1 is MNHNS, CDR2 SASEGT. CDR3 nucleotide sequence: TGTGCCAGCAGTGCCCCCGGAAGGGGGAGCAGTATTGAAGCTTTCTTT. This gives the protein CASSAPGRGSSIEAFF.

This clone showed up just a few times. The V gene is TRBV5-4, the J gene TRBJ2-2; 8 nucleotides align to TRBD2. The CDR3 has 16 residues. Germline CDR1 is SGHNT and CDR2 is YYREEE (reference sequence). The ends lost 5 bases at V and 0 bases at J; junction bases unmatched: 6. The DNA for the CDR3 is TGTGCCAGCAGTTTATTACTAGCGGCGAACACCGGGGAGCTGTTTTTT. Amino acid sequence: CASSLLLAANTGELFF.

To note about this clone: At one boundary the junction diverges from the germline segment, which might be a read error. The chain recombines TRBV6-1 with TRBJ2-7, with 9 bases fitting TRBD1. There are 15 residues in the CDR3. Per germline, CDR1 MNHNS and CDR2 SASEGT. CDR3 residues: CASSVGTGRFYGQYF. CDR3 bases: TGTGCCAGCAGCGTGGGGACAGGGAGGTTCTACGGGCAGTACTTC.

In this sample, this clone turned up once. The V gene is TRBV6-1, the J gene TRBJ1-2, with D possibly TRBD1 on 5 matching bases. V lost 2 bases and J lost 5, with 12 bases in between. The CDR3 consists of 14 residues. Germline V gene data show CDR1 as MNHNS and CDR2 as SASEGT. The CDR3 DNA reads as TGTGCCAGCAGTGAACGACCGGAGGGGTATGGCTACACCTTC. It is translated as CASSERPEGYGYTF.